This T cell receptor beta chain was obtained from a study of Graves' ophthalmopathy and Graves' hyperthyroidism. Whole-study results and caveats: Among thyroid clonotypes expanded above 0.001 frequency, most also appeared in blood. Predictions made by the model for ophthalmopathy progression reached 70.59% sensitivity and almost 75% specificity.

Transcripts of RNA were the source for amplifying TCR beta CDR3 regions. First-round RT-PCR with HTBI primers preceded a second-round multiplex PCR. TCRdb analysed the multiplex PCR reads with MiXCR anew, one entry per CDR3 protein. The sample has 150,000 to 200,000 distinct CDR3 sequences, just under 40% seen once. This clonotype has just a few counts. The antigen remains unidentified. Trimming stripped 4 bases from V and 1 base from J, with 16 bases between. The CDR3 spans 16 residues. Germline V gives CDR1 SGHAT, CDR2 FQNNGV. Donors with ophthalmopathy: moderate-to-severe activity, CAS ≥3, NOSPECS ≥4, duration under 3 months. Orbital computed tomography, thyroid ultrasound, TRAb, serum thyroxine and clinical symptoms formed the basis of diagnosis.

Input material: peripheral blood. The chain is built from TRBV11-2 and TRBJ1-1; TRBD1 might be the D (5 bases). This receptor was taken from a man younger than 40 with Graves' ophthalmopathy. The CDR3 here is CASSSSRDLKNTEAFF. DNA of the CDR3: TGTGCCAGCAGCTCTTCTAGGGACCTGAAGAACACTGAAGCTTTCTTT.